Sequencing of this T cell receptor beta chain was carried out in a study of blood T cell repertoires in COVID-19. The table came from immunoSEQ multiplex PCR; TCRdb's copy has only in-frame clones and leaves some out. The table lists hundreds of thousands of clones, 90% of them singletons, with around 2.7% in the top ten. Trimming pared 4 bases from V and 5 bases from J, leaving 17 bases between. The CDR3 sequence is 15 residues long. Germline CDR1 LNHDA, CDR2 SQIVND (reference sequence). Cohorts were assigned according to the clinical history that participants reported. This chain joins TRBV19 and TRBJ2-5; D not certain. Material for sequencing was PBMCs or T cells enriched from blood (not recorded which). The TCR comes from a man aged 55 to 70 who had recovered from COVID-19. CDR3 amino acids: CASSTQRYAGETQYF. The DNA for the CDR3 is TGTGCCAGTAGTACGCAGCGTTACGCTGGGGAGACCCAGTACTTC. The variable domain in full, completed from reference TRBV19 and TRBJ2-5, reads DGGITQSPKYLFRKEGQNVTLSCEQNLNHDAMYWYRQDPGQGLRLIYYSQIVNDFQKGDIAEGYSVSREKKESFPLTVTSAQKNPTAFYLCASSTQRYAGETQYFGPGTRLLVL.